This TCR beta chain was recorded in a study of cytomegalovirus exposure and HLA in healthy donors. CDR1 is SGHAT and CDR2 is FQNNGV in the germline V gene. This CDR3 comprises 15 residues. Trimming stripped 3 bases from V and 2 bases from J, with 13 bases between. PCR was performed using 60 Vbeta and 13 Jbeta primers. The data were produced by immunoSEQ multiplex PCR, yet TCRdb's version contains in-frame clones alone and is incomplete. Of roughly 55,000 clones in the sample, about three quarters are singletons; the top ten hold around 2.6%. Findings and caveats of the study: Later analysis demonstrated an association between a missense DCLRE1C variant and TCR beta V- and J-gene trimming. Associated with cytomegalovirus, according to the listing, were 150 to 200 TCR beta chains. Donors belonging to an Asian-associated ancestry cluster reportedly showed fewer N-insertions in productive TCRs than the approximately 680-donor mean, according to what a later analysis found. 16,951 TCR beta sequences were associated with HLA alleles at 0.05 false discovery rate in a later analysis.

Concerning this clone itself: Its antigen is not known.

Sample: PBMCs. This clonotype originated in a female donor in good health and CMV-seronegative. The rearrangement uses TRBV11-2 and TRBJ1-2, with unresolved D. In nucleotides, the CDR3 is TGTGCCAGCAGCTTGGAGCTGGTCGTAAACTATGGCTACACCTTC. This sequence encodes CASSLELVVNYGYTF. Full variable domain (remainder filled in from reference TRBV11-2 and TRBJ1-2): EAGVAQSPRYKIIEKRQSVAFWCNPISGHATLYWYQQILGQGPKLLIQFQNNGVVDDSQLPKDRFSAERLKGVDSTLKIQPAKLEDSAVYLCASSLELVVNYGYTFGSGTRLTVV.